What follows are 24 T cell receptor beta chains derived from one specimen sequenced in a study of cytomegalovirus exposure and HLA in healthy donors. The data were produced by immunoSEQ multiplex PCR, yet TCRdb's version contains in-frame clones alone and is incomplete. The sample lists roughly 300,000 clones; roughly 87% were seen once. Sequencing was performed on PBMCs. Receptor source: a woman aged 30 to 39 in good health and CMV-seropositive.

The rearrangement links TRBV11-3 to TRBJ2-7, with D unclear. This CDR3 is 14 amino acids long. Germline lookup yields CDR1 SGHNT and CDR2 YENEEA. The V gene lost 4 bases and the J gene lost 2 bases, with 12 bases spanning the gap. In DNA form, the CDR3 reads TGTGCCAGCAGCTCCCGGACCGGTACCTACGAGCAGTACTTC. It is translated as CASSSRTGTYEQYF.

The chain is built from TRBV28 and TRBJ2-7; possible D gene TRBD2, 5 bases. V gave up 6 bases and J gave up 7 bases, with 10 bases separating them. The CDR3 has 11 residues. Germline loops: CDR1 MDHEN, CDR2 SYDVKM. CDR3 in amino acids: CASSPGMEQYF. DNA of the CDR3: TGTGCCAGCAGCCCCGGGATGGAGCAGTACTTC. The complete variable domain, with remaining parts taken from reference TRBV28 and TRBJ2-7, reads DVKVTQSSRYLVKRTGEKVFLECVQDMDHENMFWYRQDPGLGLRLIYFSYDVKMKEKGDIPEGYSVSREKKERFSLILESASTNQTSMYLCASSPGMEQYFGPGTRLTVT.

The chain uses TRBV11-2 and TRBJ2-5, with 8 positions matching TRBD1. From germline, CDR1 is SGHAT and CDR2 FQNNGV. The CDR3 loop spans 18 amino acids. The trim removed 3 bases at V and 1 base at J, leaving 13 bases unmatched. Here the CDR3 reads CASSLGGSTGAPQETQYF. Here the CDR3 DNA reads TGTGCCAGCAGCTTGGGAGGATCGACAGGGGCCCCCCAAGAGACCCAGTACTTC. Filled out from reference TRBV11-2 and TRBJ2-5, the complete variable domain reads EAGVAQSPRYKIIEKRQSVAFWCNPISGHATLYWYQQILGQGPKLLIQFQNNGVVDDSQLPKDRFSAERLKGVDSTLKIQPAKLEDSAVYLCASSLGGSTGAPQETQYFGPGTRLLVL.

The rearrangement links TRBV9 to TRBJ1-3; D gene unclear. The V gene's germline CDR1 is SGDLS and CDR2 YYNGEE. The CDR3 has 11 residues. Trimming stripped 0 bases from V and 9 bases from J, with 4 bases between. The CDR3 nucleotides are TGTGCCAGCAGCGTAGTTTTCACCATATATTTT. Translation gives CASSVVFTIYF.

This chain connects TRBV29-1 to TRBJ2-3, with 8 bases matching TRBD2. The J segment lost 5 bases and the V segment lost 5 bases, leaving 6 bases of the junction unmatched. The CDR3 has 13 amino acids. CDR1 and CDR2 from the germline V gene are SQVTM and ANQGSEA. Here the CDR3 DNA reads TGCAGCGTTCCTACGGGGGGGGAAGATACGCAGTATTTT. Residues: CSVPTGGEDTQYF.

This clone occurred once. The chain combines TRBV4-2 with TRBJ2-5; maybe TRBD1 (6 bases). The CDR3 extends over 15 amino acids. The germline gives CDR1 LGHNA, CDR2 YNFKEQ. V was clipped by 3 bases and J by 5 bases, with 16 bases between them. The CDR3 spells CASSQGDRISETQYF. The CDR3 DNA follows: TGTGCCAGCAGCCAGGGAGACAGGATATCGGAGACCCAGTACTTC.

This clone has more than one count but fewer than ten. This chain links TRBV10-1 with TRBJ2-7; the D gene is possibly TRBD1 (5 bases). Trimming removed 7 bases from V and 4 bases from J, with 14 bases in between. The CDR3 is made up of 13 amino acids. Germline V gene lookup returns CDR1 WNHNN and CDR2 SYGVQD (reference sequence). CDR3 region: CASKIRVLYEQYF. CDR3 DNA sequence: TGCGCCAGCAAAATCAGGGTTTTGTACGAGCAGTACTTC.

The V gene is TRBV14, the J gene TRBJ2-7; 7 nucleotides match TRBD2. With 0 bases clipped from V and 5 bases from J, the junction kept 10 bases outside the gene matches. The germline V gene encodes CDR1 SGHDN and CDR2 FVKESK. The CDR3 is 16 residues long. The CDR3 sequence is CASSQDRGRAVDEQYF. The DNA of the CDR3 is TGTGCCAGCAGCCAAGATCGTGGGAGGGCCGTCGACGAGCAGTACTTC.

This clone showed up just a few times. The chain combines TRBV29-1 with TRBJ2-3; TRBD2 matches 8 bases. There are 11 residues in the CDR3. From germline, CDR1 is SQVTM and CDR2 ANQGSEA. CDR3 loop: CSATSVDTQYF. DNA for the CDR3: TGCAGTGCGACTAGCGTGGATACGCAGTATTTT.

This rearrangement joins TRBV29-1 to TRBJ1-2; no reliable D call. Looked up from germline, CDR1 is SQVTM and CDR2 is ANQGSEA. V was pared by 1 base and J by 7 bases, with 10 bases between. CDR3 size: 12 residues. In DNA, the CDR3 is TGCAGCGTTGAAGGGGCCACCTCTGGCTACACCTTC. Residues: CSVEGATSGYTF.

This clone has only one observation. The V and J genes are TRBV5-8 and TRBJ2-7; the D is unclear. CDR1 is SGHTS, CDR2 YDEGEE, per germline. This CDR3 has 12 amino acids. V lost 5 bases and J 2 bases, leaving 8 bases between the germline ends. The CDR3 loop reads CASSYGTYEQYF. CDR3 sequence (DNA): TGTGCCAGCAGTTATGGGACCTACGAGCAGTACTTC.

The J gene is TRBJ2-1, the V gene TRBV27; the D gene is possibly TRBD2 (6 bases). Trimming removed 4 bases at V and 0 bases at J, with 10 bases between. This CDR3 contains 15 residues. CDR1 and CDR2 (germline): MNHEY, SMNVEV (reference sequence). DNA of the CDR3: TGTGCCAGCAGTTCGACTAGTAGCTCCTACAATGAGCAGTTCTTC. Translating gives CASSSTSSSYNEQFF.

The chain is built from TRBV7-2 and TRBJ2-5; possibly TRBD2 for D (6 bases). CDR3 size: 14 residues. V lost 3 bases, J lost 4 bases, and 12 bases lay in between. CDR1 is SGHTA and CDR2 is FQGNSA in the germline V gene. This CDR3 is CASSFPWRGETQYF. DNA for the CDR3: TGTGCCAGCAGCTTCCCTTGGAGGGGAGAGACCCAGTACTTC.

The chain recombines TRBV18 with TRBJ1-2; D is ambiguous. Germline assignment: CDR1 KGHSH and CDR2 LQKENI. The V end lost 2 bases, the J end lost 8 bases, and 18 bases lay between the germline ends. The CDR3 runs 15 residues. This CDR3 reads CASSPSGANLGGYTF. CDR3 sequence (DNA): TGTGCCAGCTCACCATCCGGCGCTAACTTGGGAGGCTACACCTTC. The full variable domain, its missing parts supplied by reference TRBV18 and TRBJ1-2, is NAGVMQNPRHLVRRRGQEARLRCSPMKGHSHVYWYRQLPEEGLKFMVYLQKENIIDESGMPKERFSAEFPKEGPSILRIQQVVRGDSAAYFCASSPSGANLGGYTFGSGTRLTVV.

This rearrangement joins TRBV7-2 to TRBJ2-7; 8 bases are a match to TRBD1. Germline CDR1 is SGHTA and CDR2 is FQGNSA. V shed 4 bases and J 3 bases; nucleotides not matched to a gene: 5. The CDR3 totals 14 residues. CDR3: CASSWDRLRYEQYF. CDR3 nucleotides: TGTGCCAGCAGCTGGGACAGGCTTCGCTACGAGCAGTACTTC. The whole variable domain, remainder taken from reference TRBV7-2 and TRBJ2-7, is GAGVSQSPSNKVTEKGKDVELRCDPISGHTALYWYRQSLGQGLEFLIYFQGNSAPDKSGLPSDRFSAERTGGSVSTLTIQRTQQEDSAVYLCASSWDRLRYEQYFGPGTRLTVT.

The J gene is TRBJ1-2, the V gene TRBV5-1; a possible D gene is TRBD1 (6 bases). The germline gives CDR1 SGHRS, CDR2 YFSETQ. Trimming left V 3 bases short and J 6 bases short, with 21 bases between. This CDR3 contains 16 residues. CDR3 protein: CASSYGTPTPEDGYTF. DNA for the CDR3: TGCGCCAGCAGCTACGGGACACCTACCCCGGAGGATGGCTACACCTTC.

This clone was seen more than once but under ten times. J is TRBJ1-1 and V is TRBV4-2; the D is unclear. V lost 1 base, J lost 1 base, and 10 bases lay in between. CDR1 and CDR2 (germline): LGHNA, YNFKEQ. The length of the CDR3 is 15 residues. Written as DNA, the CDR3 is TGTGCCAGCAGCCAAGGAGGACCCACGAACACTGAAGCTTTCTTT. It yields the protein CASSQGGPTNTEAFF.

The V call is TRBV7-8, the J call TRBJ1-5; tentative D call: TRBD1 (6 bases). Germline assignment: CDR1 SGHVS and CDR2 FQNEAQ. The CDR3 covers 18 residues. V lost 3 bases and J 7 bases, leaving 25 bases between the germline ends. The CDR3 is CASSFWRYGQRAVQPQHF. CDR3 DNA: TGTGCCAGCAGCTTTTGGCGGTATGGACAGCGGGCGGTGCAGCCCCAGCATTTT.

The gene calls are TRBV6-6 and TRBJ1-2; 7 bases match TRBD1. The CDR3 is made up of 16 amino acids. Germline trimming cut 2 bases from V and 4 bases from J; bases unmatched to any gene: 10. Germline-derived CDR1 and CDR2 are MNHNY and SVGAGI (reference sequence). CDR3 in DNA: TGTGCCAGCAGTTACCCAAGGACAGGCGGCTCCTATGGCTACACCTTC. Amino acid sequence: CASSYPRTGGSYGYTF.

The V gene is TRBV27, the J gene TRBJ2-7; no clear D gene. The CDR3 covers 13 residues. Germline lookup yields CDR1 MNHEY and CDR2 SMNVEV (reference sequence). Trimming took 5 bases from V and 6 from J, leaving 14 bases between them. This CDR3 reads CASSVRPKGEQYF. The CDR3 nucleotides are TGTGCCAGCAGTGTCCGACCAAAGGGCGAGCAGTACTTC.

J is TRBJ2-7 and V is TRBV28; 11 nucleotides align to TRBD1. The CDR3 loop spans 16 amino acids. Germline trimming cut 6 bases from V and 2 bases from J; bases unmatched to any gene: 9. Germline V lookup: CDR1 MDHEN, CDR2 SYDVKM. The chain's CDR3 is CASRLGQGAGPYEQYF. CDR3 in DNA: TGTGCCAGCAGGCTTGGACAGGGGGCAGGACCCTACGAGCAGTACTTC. The whole variable domain, filled in from reference TRBV28 and TRBJ2-7, reads DVKVTQSSRYLVKRTGEKVFLECVQDMDHENMFWYRQDPGLGLRLIYFSYDVKMKEKGDIPEGYSVSREKKERFSLILESASTNQTSMYLCASRLGQGAGPYEQYFGPGTRLTVT.

The chain combines TRBV15 with TRBJ1-1; 9 nucleotides match TRBD1. Germline trimming cut 3 bases from V and 3 bases from J; bases unmatched to any gene: 5. Germline assignment: CDR1 LNHNV and CDR2 YYDKDF (reference sequence). The CDR3 sequence is 15 residues long. CDR3 sequence: CATSRTGGMDTEAFF. The CDR3 DNA reads TGTGCCACCAGCAGGACAGGGGGTATGGACACTGAAGCTTTCTTT.

This chain uses TRBV7-8 with TRBJ2-7; D is ambiguous. The CDR3 loop spans 16 amino acids. V lost 1 base and J 3 bases, leaving 16 bases between the germline ends. Germline CDR1 reads SGHVS; CDR2 reads FQNEAQ. The DNA of the CDR3 is TGTGCCAGCAGCTTAGGGTTAACTATGAGGAGCTACGAGCAGTACTTC. Translating it yields CASSLGLTMRSYEQYF.

The J gene is TRBJ2-7, the V gene TRBV28; TRBD1 or TRBD2 may be the D gene (5 bases each). The V end was cut by 10 bases, the J end by 6 bases, with 19 bases between. This CDR3 is 13 amino acids long. Looked up from germline, CDR1 is MDHEN and CDR2 is SYDVKM. The CDR3 DNA reads as TGTGCCACGGAGCGGCAGGGAAGGAGCGAGCAGTACTTC. It encodes CATERQGRSEQYF. Complete variable domain (other parts from reference TRBV28 and TRBJ2-7): DVKVTQSSRYLVKRTGEKVFLECVQDMDHENMFWYRQDPGLGLRLIYFSYDVKMKEKGDIPEGYSVSREKKERFSLILESASTNQTSMYLCATERQGRSEQYFGPGTRLTVT.